The next 8 T cell receptor beta chains were all read from a single sample in a study of long-term antiretroviral therapy in people with HIV. Run at survey level, the immunoSEQ assay was version v3.0. The table came from immunoSEQ multiplex PCR; TCRdb's copy has only in-frame clones and leaves some out. The sample contains 23,000 or so clones, roughly four fifths of which appear only once. Sequencing used unsorted PBMCs, obtained 0.3 years after starting antiretroviral therapy. These receptors originate from a man aged 50 or older with HIV.

V is TRBV18 and J is TRBJ1-2; D might be TRBD1 (5 bases). From germline, CDR1 is KGHSH and CDR2 LQKENI. With 1 base removed from V and 10 bases from J, the gap between germline ends came to 13 bases. The CDR3 extends over 13 amino acids. CDR3 nucleotide sequence: TGTGCCAGCTCACCACAAGACAGACTCAACTACACCTTC. Its translation is CASSPQDRLNYTF.

The V and J genes are TRBV5-1 and TRBJ1-2; 8 bases fit TRBD1. This CDR3 region has 14 residues. J lost 3 bases, V lost 4 bases, and 5 bases had no gene match. CDR1 SGHRS and CDR2 YFSETQ come from the germline V gene. The CDR3 sequence: CASSASTGDYGYTF. CDR3 nucleotides: TGCGCCAGCAGCGCCTCGACAGGGGACTATGGCTACACCTTC.

The chain joins TRBV28 to TRBJ1-1; D remains unclear. Deletions cut 4 bases from V and 1 base from J, with 10 bases between. Germline-derived CDR1 and CDR2 are MDHEN and SYDVKM. CDR3 length: 14 amino acids. DNA for the CDR3: TGTGCCAGCAGTTCGGCCGGGAGGAACACTGAAGCTTTCTTT. Amino acid sequence: CASSSAGRNTEAFF.

This sequence joins TRBV19 and TRBJ1-3; tentatively, D is TRBD1 (5 bases). V was clipped by 10 bases and J by 0 bases, with 13 bases between them. The CDR3 has 14 amino acids. CDR1 and CDR2 from the germline V gene are LNHDA and SQIVND (reference sequence). In DNA, the CDR3 is TGTGCCACAACGGGGGGTTCCTCTGGAAACACCATATATTTT. Translating it yields CATTGGSSGNTIYF. The complete variable domain, with remaining parts taken from reference TRBV19 and TRBJ1-3, reads DGGITQSPKYLFRKEGQNVTLSCEQNLNHDAMYWYRQDPGQGLRLIYYSQIVNDFQKGDIAEGYSVSREKKESFPLTVTSAQKNPTAFYLCATTGGSSGNTIYFGEGSWLTVV.

This clone appeared once. The gene calls are TRBV12-5 and TRBJ2-7; D unresolved. Trimming removed 1 base from V and 3 bases from J, with 4 bases in between. Germline V CDR1 and CDR2: LGHNT, FRNRAP. The CDR3 has 12 amino acids. For the CDR3, the DNA is TGTGCTAGTGGTTTGGGAGACTACGAGCAGTACTTC. This translates into CASGLGDYEQYF.

The chain joins TRBV18 to TRBJ2-2, with TRBD1 matching 8 bases. The trim removed 2 bases at V and 10 bases at J, leaving 3 bases unmatched. CDR1 is KGHSH and CDR2 is LQKENI in the germline V gene. The CDR3 consists of 13 residues. The CDR3 DNA reads TGTGCCAGCTCACCAGGGACAGGCCTGGAGCTGTTTTTT. It translates to CASSPGTGLELFF.

The chain couples TRBV10-3 to TRBJ2-3; D remains unclear. This CDR3 contains 14 residues. V lost 1 base and J 2 bases, leaving 7 bases between the germline ends. Germline V gene sequence: CDR1 ENHRY, CDR2 SYGVKD. CDR3 loop: CAISEYRITDTQYF. The DNA of the CDR3 is TGTGCCATCAGTGAGTACCGGATCACAGATACGCAGTATTTT.

The rearrangement links TRBV7-9 to TRBJ2-3, with D unresolved. V lost 4 bases and J lost 0, with 2 bases in between. The CDR3 spans 12 residues. Per the germline V gene, CDR1 is SEHNR and CDR2 is FQNEAQ (reference sequence). CDR3 protein: CASSSSTDTQYF. CDR3 in DNA: TGTGCCAGCAGCTCGAGCACAGATACGCAGTATTTT. The whole variable domain, filled in from reference TRBV7-9 and TRBJ2-3, reads DTGVSQNPRHKITKRGQNVTFRCDPISEHNRLYWYRQTLGQGPEFLTYFQNEAQLEKSRLLSDRFSAERPKGSFSTLEIQRTEQGDSAMYLCASSSSTDTQYFGPGTRLTVL.